The following is a T cell receptor beta chain sequence with its context. Sequenced by immunoSEQ multiplex PCR; TCRdb stores in-frame clones only, minus some. The sample yields approximately 17,000 clones, 80% to 90% seen once. CDR3 length: 17 residues. Germline CDR1 reads MNHNS; CDR2 reads SASEGT. V was trimmed by 1 base and J by 4 bases, leaving 17 bases between them. This sample is part of a study of OX40 agonist ivuxolimab in advanced cancers. Study-level information: Each dose-escalation patient presented with hepatocellular carcinoma, melanoma, renal cell or head and neck cancer.

The specimen comprised CD4+ or CD8+ T cells sorted from blood, sampled in a trial of the OX40 agonist ivuxolimab. The gene calls are TRBV6-1 and TRBJ1-5; D is unresolved. This receptor was identified in an adult with an advanced solid tumor such as melanoma, head and neck, liver or kidney cancer. CDR3 loop: CASSEGFDVGMNQPQHF. The CDR3 coding sequence is TGTGCCAGCAGTGAAGGTTTCGACGTCGGAATGAATCAGCCCCAGCATTTT.